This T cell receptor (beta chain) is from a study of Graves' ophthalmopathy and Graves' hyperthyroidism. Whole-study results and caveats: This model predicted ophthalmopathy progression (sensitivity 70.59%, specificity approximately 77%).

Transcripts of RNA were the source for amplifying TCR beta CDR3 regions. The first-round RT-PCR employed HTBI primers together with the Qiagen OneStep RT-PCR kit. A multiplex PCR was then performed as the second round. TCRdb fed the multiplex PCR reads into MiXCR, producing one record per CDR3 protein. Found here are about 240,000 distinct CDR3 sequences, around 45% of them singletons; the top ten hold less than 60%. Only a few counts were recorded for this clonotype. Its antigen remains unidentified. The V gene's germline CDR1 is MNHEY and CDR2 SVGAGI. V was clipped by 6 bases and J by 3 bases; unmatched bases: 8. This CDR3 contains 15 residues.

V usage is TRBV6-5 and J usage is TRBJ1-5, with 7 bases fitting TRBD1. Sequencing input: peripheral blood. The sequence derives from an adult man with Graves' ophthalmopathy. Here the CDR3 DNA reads TGTGCCAGCAGCTCGGGACAGAATTACAATCAGCCCCAGCATTTT. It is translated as CASSSGQNYNQPQHF.